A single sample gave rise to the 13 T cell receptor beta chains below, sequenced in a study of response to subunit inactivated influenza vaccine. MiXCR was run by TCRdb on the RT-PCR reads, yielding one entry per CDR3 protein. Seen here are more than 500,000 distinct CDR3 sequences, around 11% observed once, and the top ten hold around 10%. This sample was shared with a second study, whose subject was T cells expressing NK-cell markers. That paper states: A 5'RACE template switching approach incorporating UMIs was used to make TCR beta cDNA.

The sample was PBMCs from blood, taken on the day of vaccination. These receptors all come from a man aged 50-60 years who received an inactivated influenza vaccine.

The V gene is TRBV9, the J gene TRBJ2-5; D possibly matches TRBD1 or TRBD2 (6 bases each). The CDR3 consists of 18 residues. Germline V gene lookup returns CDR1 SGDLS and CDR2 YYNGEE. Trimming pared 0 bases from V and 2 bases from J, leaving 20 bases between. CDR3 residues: CASSVAAPYRGLQETQYF. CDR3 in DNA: TGTGCCAGCAGCGTAGCCGCCCCTTATCGGGGGCTTCAAGAGACCCAGTACTTC.

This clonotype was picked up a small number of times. The CDR3 spells CASSADRGVRTEAFF. The CDR3 nucleotides are TGTGCCAGCAGCGCCGACAGGGGTGTTAGGACTGAAGCTTTCTTT. This chain joins TRBV11-2 and TRBJ1-1; TRBD1 agrees at 8 bases. Germline V lookup: CDR1 SGHAT, CDR2 FQNNGV. The CDR3 length is 15 residues. The trim removed 5 bases at V and 5 bases at J, leaving 10 bases unmatched.

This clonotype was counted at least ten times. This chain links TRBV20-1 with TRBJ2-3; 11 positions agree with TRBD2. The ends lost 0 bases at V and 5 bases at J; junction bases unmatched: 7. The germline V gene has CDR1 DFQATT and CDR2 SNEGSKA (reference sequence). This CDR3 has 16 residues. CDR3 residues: CSARDSRGLAGDTQYF. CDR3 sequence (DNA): TGCAGTGCTAGAGATTCTCGAGGACTAGCGGGAGATACGCAGTATTTT.

CDR3 loop: CASSPQSGDTQYF. The CDR3 coding sequence is TGTGCCAGCTCACCACAGTCGGGAGATACGCAGTATTTT. This chain uses TRBV18 with TRBJ2-3; D remains ambiguous. The germline V and J ends were trimmed by 1 base and 5 bases, with 7 bases remaining between them. CDR1 is KGHSH and CDR2 is LQKENI in the germline V gene. The CDR3 consists of 13 residues.

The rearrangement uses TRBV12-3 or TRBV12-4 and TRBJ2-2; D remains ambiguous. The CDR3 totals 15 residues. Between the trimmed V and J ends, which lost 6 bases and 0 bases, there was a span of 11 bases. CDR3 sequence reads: CASSKYQANTGELFF. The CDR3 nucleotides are TGTGCCAGCAGCAAGTACCAGGCGAACACCGGGGAGCTGTTTTTT.

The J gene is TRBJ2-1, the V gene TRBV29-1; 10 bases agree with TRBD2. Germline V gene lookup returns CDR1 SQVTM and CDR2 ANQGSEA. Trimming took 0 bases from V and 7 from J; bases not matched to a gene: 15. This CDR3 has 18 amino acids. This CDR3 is CSVEDRGITSGKENEQFF. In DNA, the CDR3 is TGCAGCGTTGAAGATAGGGGCATAACTAGCGGGAAAGAAAATGAGCAGTTCTTC.

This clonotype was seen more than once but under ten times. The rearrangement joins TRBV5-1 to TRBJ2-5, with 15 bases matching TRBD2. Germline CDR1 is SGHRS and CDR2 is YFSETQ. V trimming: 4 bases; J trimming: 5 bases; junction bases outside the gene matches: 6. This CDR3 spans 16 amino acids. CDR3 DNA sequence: TGCGCCAGCAGCACTGGACTAGCGGGAGGGCCTGAGACCCAGTACTTC. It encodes CASSTGLAGGPETQYF.

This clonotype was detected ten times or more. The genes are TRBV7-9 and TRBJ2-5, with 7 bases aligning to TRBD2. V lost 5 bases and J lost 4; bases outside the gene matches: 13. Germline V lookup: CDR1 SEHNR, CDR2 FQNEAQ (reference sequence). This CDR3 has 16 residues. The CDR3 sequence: CASSAPPRELRETQYF. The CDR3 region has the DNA TGTGCCAGCAGCGCCCCTCCGCGGGAGCTGAGAGAGACCCAGTACTTC. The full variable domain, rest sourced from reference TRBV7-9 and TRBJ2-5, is DTGVSQNPRHKITKRGQNVTFRCDPISEHNRLYWYRQTLGQGPEFLTYFQNEAQLEKSRLLSDRFSAERPKGSFSTLEIQRTEQGDSAMYLCASSAPPRELRETQYFGPGTRLLVL.

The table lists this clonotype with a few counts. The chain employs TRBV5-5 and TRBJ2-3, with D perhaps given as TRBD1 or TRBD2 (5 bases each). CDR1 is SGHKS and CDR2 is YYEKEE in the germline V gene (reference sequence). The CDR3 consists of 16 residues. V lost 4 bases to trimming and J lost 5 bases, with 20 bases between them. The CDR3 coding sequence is TGTGCCAGCAGCCACAGCGGCGCAGGGCCAGGAGATACGCAGTATTTT. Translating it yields CASSHSGAGPGDTQYF.

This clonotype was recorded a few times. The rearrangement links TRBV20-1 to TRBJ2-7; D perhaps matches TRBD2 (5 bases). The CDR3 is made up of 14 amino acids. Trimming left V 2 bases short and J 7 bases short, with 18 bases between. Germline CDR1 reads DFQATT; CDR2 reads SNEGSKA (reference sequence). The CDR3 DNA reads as TGCAGTGCTAGACCCCCGGGCGCCCCGGGGGAGCAGTACTTC. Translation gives CSARPPGAPGEQYF.

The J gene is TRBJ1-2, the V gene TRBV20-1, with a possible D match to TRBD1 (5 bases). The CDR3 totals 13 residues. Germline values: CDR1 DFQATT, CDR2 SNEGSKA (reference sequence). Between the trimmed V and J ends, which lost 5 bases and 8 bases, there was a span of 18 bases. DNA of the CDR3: TGCAGTGCTCTCAGGGAGGGTTGGGGCGGCTACACCTTC. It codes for CSALREGWGGYTF.

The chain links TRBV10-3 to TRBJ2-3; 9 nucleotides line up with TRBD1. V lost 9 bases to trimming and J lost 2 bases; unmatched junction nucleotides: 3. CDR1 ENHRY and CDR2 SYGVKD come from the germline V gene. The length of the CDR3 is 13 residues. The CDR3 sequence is CAIRDRDTDTQYF. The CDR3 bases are TGTGCCATTCGGGACAGGGACACAGATACGCAGTATTTT.

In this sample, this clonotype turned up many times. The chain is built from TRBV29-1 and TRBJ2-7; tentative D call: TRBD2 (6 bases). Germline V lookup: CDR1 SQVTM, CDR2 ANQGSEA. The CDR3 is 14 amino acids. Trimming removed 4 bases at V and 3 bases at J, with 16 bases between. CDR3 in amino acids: CSVVSGDPIYEQYF. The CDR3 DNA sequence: TGCAGCGTTGTATCGGGGGACCCCATCTACGAGCAGTACTTC.